This T cell receptor (beta chain) was recovered during a study of T cells in Graves' hyperthyroidism and ophthalmopathy. Whole-study context: Peripheral blood samples were taken at initial diagnosis, prior to any treatment.

Researchers took RNA transcripts and amplified the TCR beta CDR3 regions from them. Primed by the HTBI set, a first-round RT-PCR was run on the TCR CDR3. From the multiplex PCR reads, TCRdb called clonotypes with MiXCR, one entry per CDR3 protein. Of over 350,000 distinct CDR3 sequences listed, around 15% are singletons. Trimming at V came to 2 bases and at J to 4 bases, leaving 8 bases not matched to a gene. Germline V gene sequence: CDR1 SGHTA, CDR2 FQGTGA. The CDR3 loop spans 16 amino acids. This clonotype turned up a few times. The PBMCs were sourced from fresh peripheral blood (about 9.7 ml). This chain joins TRBV7-3 and TRBJ2-7, with 10 positions matching TRBD2. This receptor was taken from a man in his fifties or sixties with Graves' ophthalmopathy. The specimen was blood. The chain's CDR3 is CASSLAFSSGSYEQYF. Here the CDR3 DNA reads TGTGCCAGCAGCTTAGCTTTTTCTAGCGGGAGTTACGAGCAGTACTTC.